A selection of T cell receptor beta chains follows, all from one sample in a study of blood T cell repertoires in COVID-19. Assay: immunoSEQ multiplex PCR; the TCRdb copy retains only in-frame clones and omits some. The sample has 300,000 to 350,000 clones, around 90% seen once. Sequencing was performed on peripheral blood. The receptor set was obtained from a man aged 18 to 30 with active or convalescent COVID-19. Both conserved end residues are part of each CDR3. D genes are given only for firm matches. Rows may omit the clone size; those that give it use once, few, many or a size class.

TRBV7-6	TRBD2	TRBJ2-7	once	TGTGCCAGCAGTCGGAGGGTAGCGGGGGGGAACTCCTACGAGCAGTACTTC	CASSRRVAGGNSYEQYF
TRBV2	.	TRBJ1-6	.	TGTGCCAGCAGTGAACTTGGGGCAGGCGAAGGTTCACCCCTCCACTTT	CASSELGAGEGSPLHF
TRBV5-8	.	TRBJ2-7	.	TGTGCCAGCACCAGGGACATATACTACGAGCAGTACTTC	CASTRDIYYEQYF
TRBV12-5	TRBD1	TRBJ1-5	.	TGTGCTAGTGGTTTGGACAAAGACAGGGGATGGGCCAATCAGCCCCAGCATTTT	CASGLDKDRGWANQPQHF
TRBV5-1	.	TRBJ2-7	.	TGCGCCAGCAGCTTGGCCTGGCCCCCAAACTACGAGCAGTACTTC	CASSLAWPPNYEQYF
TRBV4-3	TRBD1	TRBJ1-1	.	TGCGCCAGCAGCCAACGTCTCGGGACAGTAATGAACACTGAAGCTTTCTTT	CASSQRLGTVMNTEAFF
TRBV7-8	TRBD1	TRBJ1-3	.	TGTGCCAGCAGCTTAGTCATAGCCAGGGGGCGTTCTGGAAACACCATATATTTT	CASSLVIARGRSGNTIYF
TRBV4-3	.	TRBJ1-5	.	TGCGCCAGCAGCCAAGATAGCGGGAATCAGCCCCAGCATTTT	CASSQDSGNQPQHF
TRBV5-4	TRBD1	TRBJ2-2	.	TGTGCCAGCAGCCGGGGACAGGTGAACACCGGGGAGCTGTTTTTT	CASSRGQVNTGELFF
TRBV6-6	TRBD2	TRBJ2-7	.	TGTGCCAGCAGACCCGCGGGGGTTTCCTACGAGCAGTACTTC	CASRPAGVSYEQYF
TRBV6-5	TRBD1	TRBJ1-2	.	TGTGCCAGCAGGACAGGGACCAGAGGCTACACCTTC	CASRTGTRGYTF
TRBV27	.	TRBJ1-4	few	TGTGCCAGCACGACCTGGACCACCCGGGGTGAAAAACTGTTTTTT	CASTTWTTRGEKLFF
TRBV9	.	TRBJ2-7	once	TGTGCCAGCAGCGTAGTGCCAGGGTACGAGCAGTACTTC	CASSVVPGYEQYF
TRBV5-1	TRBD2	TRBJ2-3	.	TGCGCCAGCAGCTTTAGTGCTAGCGGGATCCCAGATACGCAGTATTTT	CASSFSASGIPDTQYF
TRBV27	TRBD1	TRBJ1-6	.	TGTGCCAGCAGTATTAGGACAGGGTCGACCCCCTATAATTCACCCCTCCACTTT	CASSIRTGSTPYNSPLHF
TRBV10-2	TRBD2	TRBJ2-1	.	TGCGCCACAAATCCGGGACTAGCGGGTAATAATGAGCAGTTCTTC	CATNPGLAGNNEQFF
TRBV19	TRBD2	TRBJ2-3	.	TGTGCCAGTAGACTAGCGGGAGGATCGGCAGATACGCAGTATTTT	CASRLAGGSADTQYF
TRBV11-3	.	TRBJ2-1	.	TGTGCCAGCAGCTTAGGTGCGTACAATGAGCAGTTCTTC	CASSLGAYNEQFF
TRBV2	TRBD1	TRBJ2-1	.	TGTGCCAGCAGTGTGGGGACAGGGTTGCGTGAGCAGTTCTTC	CASSVGTGLREQFF
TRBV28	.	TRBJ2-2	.	TGTGCCAGCAGTTTCGCCGGGACCGGGGAGCTGTTTTTT	CASSFAGTGELFF
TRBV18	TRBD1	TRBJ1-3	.	TGTGCCAGCTCTGCCGGGACAGCCGTCCGAAACACCATATATTTT	CASSAGTAVRNTIYF
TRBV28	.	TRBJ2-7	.	TGTGCCAGCAGAGTAATGGGACTGGCCTACGAGCAGTACTTC	CASRVMGLAYEQYF
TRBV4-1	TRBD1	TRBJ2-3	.	TGCGCCAGCAGCCAAGGACAGGGGGCCACAGATACGCAGTATTTT	CASSQGQGATDTQYF